The 21 T cell receptor beta chains below were found in one sample sequenced in a study of blood T cell repertoires in COVID-19. Using immunoSEQ multiplex PCR, the repertoire was profiled, and TCRdb retains in-frame clones only, with some absent. The repertoire consists of about 150,000 clones, with approximately 91% occurring once and the leading ten covering roughly 4.5%. The specimen sequenced was peripheral blood. These receptors came from a man younger than 30 with COVID-19, enrolled during active disease.

The CDR3 DNA sequence: TGCGCCAGCAGCCAAGATGTTAGTGGCGGGAGACGGACCGGGGAGCTGTTTTTT. This gives the protein CASSQDVSGGRRTGELFF. The chain is built from TRBV4-3 and TRBJ2-2; 7 bases line up with TRBD2. Germline V CDR1 and CDR2: LGHNA, YSLEER. The CDR3 loop spans 18 amino acids. V lost 0 bases and J lost 5; bases outside the gene matches: 12.

The chain combines TRBV4-2 with TRBJ2-7, with D possibly being TRBD2 (5 bases). This CDR3 contains 14 residues. Germline V gives CDR1 LGHNA, CDR2 YNFKEQ. V was shortened by 1 base and J by 7 bases, with 14 bases between the two germline ends. The CDR3 sequence: CASSQAFGKREQYF. The CDR3 DNA is TGTGCCAGCAGCCAAGCGTTCGGGAAAAGGGAGCAGTACTTC.

For the CDR3, the DNA is TGTGCCAGCAGCTTTTTAGGGGGTGGTGGAAACACCATATATTTT. Amino acid sequence: CASSFLGGGGNTIYF. The chain couples TRBV13 to TRBJ1-3; D is possibly TRBD1 (6 bases). Germline-derived CDR1 and CDR2 are PRHDT and FYEKMQ (reference sequence). Trimming cost V 3 bases and J 3 bases, with 12 bases left between them. This CDR3 has 15 residues.

The V and J genes are TRBV28 and TRBJ2-7, with 12 bases identical to TRBD1. CDR1 is MDHEN, CDR2 SYDVKM, per germline. The CDR3 is made up of 17 amino acids. J gave up 5 bases and V 9 bases, and 17 bases lay outside the gene matches. In DNA form, the CDR3 reads TGTGCCAGTTTTTCCGGGACAGGGGGCTTTTTTACCGACGAGCAGTACTTC. It specifies CASFSGTGGFFTDEQYF.

The chain couples TRBV7-2 to TRBJ2-5, with TRBD1 matching over 7 bases. The V gene's germline CDR1 is SGHTA and CDR2 FQGNSA. The CDR3 is made up of 17 amino acids. V shed 0 bases and J 5 bases; nucleotides not matched to a gene: 12. The CDR3 reads CASSLAGLTGFPETQYF. DNA of the CDR3: TGTGCCAGCAGCTTAGCGGGTTTGACAGGGTTTCCGGAGACCCAGTACTTC.

The chain joins TRBV5-6 to TRBJ1-1; TRBD1 matches at 10 bases. Losses at the gene ends were 3 bases for V and 3 bases for J; bases not matched to a gene: 8. This CDR3 region has 16 residues. Germline V lookup: CDR1 SGHDT, CDR2 YYEEEE. The CDR3 region has the DNA TGTGCCAGCAGCTCAGGGACAGGGGCCTCGTACACTGAAGCTTTCTTT. It codes for CASSSGTGASYTEAFF.

The CDR3 DNA follows: TGTGCCAGCAGCTTAGCGGGGACACCCTACGAGCAGTACTTC. Protein product: CASSLAGTPYEQYF. The V and J genes are TRBV7-9 and TRBJ2-7, with TRBD1 as a possible D gene (6 bases). The V end was cut by 0 bases, the J end by 2 bases, with 8 bases between. The V gene's germline CDR1 is SEHNR and CDR2 FQNEAQ (reference sequence). The CDR3 length is 14 residues.

Note on this clone: Germline is not matched at one junction end, which may reflect a read error. The chain combines TRBV6-5 with TRBJ1-4; 7 nucleotides match TRBD1. The CDR3 is made up of 15 amino acids. Germline lookup yields CDR1 MNHEY and CDR2 SVGAGI. The CDR3 coding sequence is TGTGCCAGCAGTTACTCGGACAAGACAGGGTCGGGACTGCTTTTT. It encodes CASSYSDKTGSGLLF.

This chain links TRBV4-1 with TRBJ2-3; tentative D call: TRBD2 (6 bases). The CDR3 consists of 14 residues. V lost 1 base and J 5 bases, leaving 10 bases between the germline ends. CDR1 is MGHRA and CDR2 is YSYEKL in the germline V gene. In DNA, the CDR3 is TGCGCCAGCAGCCAAGTAGCGGTCGGAGATACGCAGTATTTT. Translated, it gives CASSQVAVGDTQYF.

The V call is TRBV6-5, the J call TRBJ1-2, with 7 bases that match TRBD1. The germline V gene encodes CDR1 MNHEY and CDR2 SVGAGI. CDR3 size: 12 residues. After removal of 6 bases from V and 5 bases from J, the junction contained 3 bases not matched to a gene. The CDR3 DNA reads as TGTGCCAGCAGACAGGGGTGGTATGGCTACACCTTC. It codes for CASRQGWYGYTF.

This clone was counted between two and nine times. The chain carries TRBV6-6 and TRBJ1-2, with TRBD1 as a possible D gene (5 bases). The germline CDR1 and CDR2 sequences are MNHNY and SVGAGI (reference sequence). CDR3 length: 13 amino acids. V was clipped by 6 bases and J by 4 bases, with 12 bases between them. The CDR3 protein is CASRPTDSYGYTF. The CDR3 DNA reads TGTGCCAGCAGGCCGACAGATTCCTATGGCTACACCTTC.

The chain employs TRBV5-6 and TRBJ1-4; a weak D match, TRBD1 (6 bases). This CDR3 region has 15 residues. Trimming shortened V by 0 bases and J by 6 bases, and 12 bases separated the two germline ends. Germline V gene lookup returns CDR1 SGHDT and CDR2 YYEEEE. The CDR3 DNA reads TGTGCCAGCAGCTTGGCGGGGGGGCTTGATGAAAAACTGTTTTTT. It codes for CASSLAGGLDEKLFF.

CDR3 residues: CASNRGLAGLTDTQYF. CDR3 bases: TGTGCCAGCAACCGAGGGCTAGCGGGACTTACAGATACGCAGTATTTT. The chain links TRBV7-9 to TRBJ2-3; 9 positions agree with TRBD2. Germline CDR1 SEHNR, CDR2 FQNEAQ (reference sequence). CDR3 length: 16 residues. The J segment lost 3 bases and the V segment lost 7 bases, leaving 11 bases of the junction unmatched.

The V call is TRBV6-6, the J call TRBJ2-7; D is undetermined. The V end lost 2 bases, the J end lost 0 bases, and 5 bases lay between the germline ends. Germline values: CDR1 MNHNY, CDR2 SVGAGI (reference sequence). CDR3 length: 13 amino acids. The CDR3 spells CASSYASSYEQYF. In nucleotides, the CDR3 is TGTGCCAGCAGTTACGCTAGCTCCTACGAGCAGTACTTC.

The chain uses TRBV6-1 and TRBJ2-7, with TRBD1 identical over 10 bases. V was clipped by 5 bases and J by 6 bases; unmatched bases: 7. The CDR3 is made up of 14 amino acids. Germline V gene lookup returns CDR1 MNHNS and CDR2 SASEGT. The CDR3 DNA reads as TGTGCCAGCAGTCCCAAGACAGGGGGCGTCGAGCAGTACTTC. Amino acid sequence: CASSPKTGGVEQYF.

This chain uses TRBV14 with TRBJ2-3; possibly TRBD2 for D (6 bases). V was shortened by 1 base and J by 2 bases, with 13 bases between the two germline ends. Germline-derived CDR1 and CDR2 are SGHDN and FVKESK. There are 16 residues in the CDR3. CDR3 nucleotides: TGTGCCAGCAGCCAAGTTGGGGGAGGCGCCACAGATACGCAGTATTTT. Protein: CASSQVGGGATDTQYF.

The chain is built from TRBV6-5 and TRBJ2-2, with TRBD2 as a possible D gene (6 bases). The length of the CDR3 is 13 residues. Per germline, CDR1 MNHEY and CDR2 SVGAGI. Trimming left V 8 bases short and J 7 bases short, with 14 bases between. The DNA of the CDR3 is TGTGCCAGCTCCCGGGAGCGGAGCGGGGAGCTGTTTTTT. Its translation: CASSRERSGELFF.

This clone was counted a few times. The genes are TRBV4-3 and TRBJ1-5, with D uncertain. V lost 1 base and J 0 bases, leaving 4 bases between the germline ends. The germline CDR1 and CDR2 sequences are LGHNA and YSLEER. This CDR3 spans 14 amino acids. CDR3: CASSQGYSNQPQHF. As DNA, the CDR3 is TGCGCCAGCAGCCAAGGTTATAGCAATCAGCCCCAGCATTTT.

The chain couples TRBV9 to TRBJ2-1; 11 bases match TRBD2. CDR1 and CDR2 (germline): SGDLS, YYNGEE. V lost 4 bases, J lost 6 bases, and 6 bases stayed unmatched. The CDR3 runs 15 residues. CDR3 in DNA: TGTGCCAGCAGCTTTACTAGCGGGAGTCCCAATGAGCAGTTCTTC. This encodes CASSFTSGSPNEQFF. Supplemented by reference TRBV9 and TRBJ2-1, the full variable domain reads DSGVTQTPKHLITATGQRVTLRCSPRSGDLSVYWYQQSLDQGLQFLIQYYNGEERAKGNILERFSAQQFPDLHSELNLSSLELGDSALYFCASSFTSGSPNEQFFGPGTRLTVL.

This chain joins TRBV12-3 or TRBV12-4 and TRBJ1-1; D not resolved. This CDR3 is 13 amino acids long. Trimming took 3 bases from V and 0 from J, leaving 5 bases between them. CDR3 amino acids: CASSLRVNTEAFF. The CDR3 nucleotides are TGTGCCAGCAGTTTGAGGGTGAACACTGAAGCTTTCTTT.

The table lists this clone with a count of one. The chain carries TRBV30 and TRBJ2-7, with D possibly TRBD1 on 5 matching bases. Per the germline V gene, CDR1 is GTSNPN and CDR2 is SVGIG (reference sequence). V was pared by 0 bases and J by 1 base, with 7 bases between. The CDR3 sequence is 13 residues long. As DNA, the CDR3 is TGTGCCTGGAGTGTAGACAGTTCCTACGAGCAGTACTTC. The encoded protein is CAWSVDSSYEQYF.